This T cell receptor (beta chain) comes out of a study of T-cell reconstitution after alpha-beta-depleted transplantation in children. Overall study results and limits: The study reportedly traced alpha-beta T cells about two months after transplant to several hundred expanded graft clones. T-cell counts and diversity at one year following transplant were attributed mainly to newly produced T cells.

The germline V and J ends were trimmed by 7 bases and 5 bases, with 6 bases remaining between them. Per the germline V gene, CDR1 is LNHDA and CDR2 is SQIVND (reference sequence). CDR3 length: 10 residues. Unique molecular identifiers were built into the TCRbeta library. From the PCR reads, TCRdb called clonotypes with MiXCR, one entry per CDR3 protein. The data contain 240,000 or so distinct CDR3 sequences, approximately 8% of them seen just once; the ten biggest clones take up approximately 6%. With respect to this clonotype: Its target is unknown. A much larger clone lies a single base off, so this may be a read error.

Material: PBMCs, mostly from graft donor cells, obtained 180 days after TCRalphabeta/CD19-depleted stem cell transplant. This clonotype was sampled from a male patient younger than 18 who had a stem cell transplant for acute lymphoblastic leukemia, so the T cells may come from the graft donor. This sequence joins TRBV19 and TRBJ2-7, with a weak D call TRBD1 (6 bases). CDR3 sequence: CASKGDEQYF. The CDR3 bases are TGTGCCAGTAAGGGGGACGAGCAGTACTTC.